The 20 T cell receptor beta chains below all came from one sample that was sequenced in a study of T cell clonotyping in hematopoietic cell transplantation. Time point specified: recipient sample about 28 days before transplant, after cytoreduction. Method: immunoSEQ multiplex PCR; TCRdb's copy keeps in-frame clones and lacks some. The table shows 49,000 or so clones, with roughly 85% occurring only once. The sequenced sample was peripheral blood mononuclear cells, obtained before stem cell transplant. These receptors were collected from a man between 60 and 70 years old with myelodysplastic syndrome. Some clones in this sample may be carry-over from other donors' samples.

The chain links TRBV9 to TRBJ2-3; D call uncertain. Trimming stripped 0 bases from V and 8 bases from J, with 10 bases between. The germline CDR1 and CDR2 sequences are SGDLS and YYNGEE. This CDR3 region has 13 residues. The CDR3 nucleotides read TGTGCCAGCAGCGTAGGGGATAGGGCTACGCAGTATTTT. It translates to CASSVGDRATQYF.

The CDR3 loop is CAISADRGAAGRAFF. In nucleotides, the CDR3 is TGTGCCATCAGTGCCGACCGGGGCGCCGCCGGCCGTGCTTTCTTT. This chain uses TRBV10-3 with TRBJ1-1, with D maybe TRBD1 (5 bases). Trimming cost V 4 bases and J 11 bases, with 23 bases left between them. The CDR3 length is 15 residues. Germline CDR1 is ENHRY and CDR2 is SYGVKD.

This sequence joins TRBV19 and TRBJ2-5; D unclear. The V end lost 7 bases, the J end lost 5 bases, and 14 bases lay between the germline ends. Germline assignment: CDR1 LNHDA and CDR2 SQIVND (reference sequence). This CDR3 comprises 13 residues. The CDR3 is CASNRRISETQYF. In nucleotides, the CDR3 is TGTGCCAGTAACCGAAGAATTTCGGAGACCCAGTACTTC.

The rearrangement uses TRBV5-6 and TRBJ2-7; 10 bases match TRBD2. Germline lookup yields CDR1 SGHDT and CDR2 YYEEEE. Unmatched junction bases numbered 15, after V lost 4 bases and J lost 5 bases. There are 17 residues in the CDR3. The CDR3 coding sequence is TGTGCCAGCAGCCGGTTCCAGCGGGGGGGCGTATTCCACGAGCAGTACTTC. Protein: CASSRFQRGGVFHEQYF. The full variable domain, in which reference TRBV5-6 and TRBJ2-7 provide the parts outside the CDR3, is DAGVTQSPTHLIKTRGQQVTLRCSPKSGHDTVSWYQQALGQGPQFIFQYYEEEERQRGNFPDRFSGHQFPNYSSELNVNALLLGDSALYLCASSRFQRGGVFHEQYFGPGTRLTVT.

V and J are TRBV15 and TRBJ1-4; TRBD1 is a possible D gene (5 bases). The germline V and J ends were trimmed by 9 bases and 8 bases, with 19 bases remaining between them. Germline-derived CDR1 and CDR2 are LNHNV and YYDKDF (reference sequence). This CDR3 is built from 14 residues. The CDR3 here is CATSSQGETEKLFF. CDR3 coding DNA: TGTGCCACGAGTTCGCAGGGCGAAACCGAAAAACTGTTTTTT.

This clone was seen a handful of times. The chain is built from TRBV6-5 and TRBJ1-2; TRBD1 might be the D (5 bases). The V and J ends lost 5 bases and 6 bases respectively, with 10 bases between them. CDR3 length equals 12 residues. Looked up from germline, CDR1 is MNHEY and CDR2 is SVGAGI. The CDR3 DNA reads as TGTGCCAGCAGTCGATCAGGGAATGGCTACACCTTC. This translates into CASSRSGNGYTF.

The rearrangement uses TRBV19 and TRBJ2-7; D remains ambiguous. This CDR3 region has 15 residues. Germline V gives CDR1 LNHDA, CDR2 SQIVND (reference sequence). V lost 1 base, J lost 2 bases, and 12 bases lay in between. For the CDR3, the DNA is TGTGCCAGTAGTATAGGATGGGGTCGAACCTACGAGCAGTACTTC. The encoded protein is CASSIGWGRTYEQYF.

This chain connects TRBV5-1 to TRBJ1-1; D possibly corresponds to TRBD1 (6 bases). Trimming removed 1 base from V and 11 bases from J, with 15 bases in between. Per the germline V gene, CDR1 is SGHRS and CDR2 is YFSETQ. The CDR3 is 13 residues long. CDR3 amino acids: CASSLSGGESAFF. The CDR3 bases are TGCGCCAGCAGCTTGAGCGGGGGCGAGTCCGCTTTCTTT.

This clone appeared a single time. This chain joins TRBV7-2 and TRBJ2-7; 9 positions match TRBD2. The CDR3 length is 16 residues. V dropped 1 base and J dropped 4; count of bases not matched to a gene: 8. Germline CDR1 SGHTA, CDR2 FQGNSA. CDR3 sequence (DNA): TGTGCCAGCAGCTTAGTTGGCGGGGGGGCAAAATACGAGCAGTACTTC. Protein: CASSLVGGGAKYEQYF.

This rearrangement joins TRBV6-5 to TRBJ1-4; D gene uncertain. V was trimmed by 2 bases and J by 11 bases, leaving 12 bases between them. The CDR3 runs to 13 residues. The germline gives CDR1 MNHEY, CDR2 SVGAGI. The CDR3 is CASSYSSGGKLFF. The CDR3 DNA reads as TGTGCCAGCAGTTACAGCTCAGGTGGGAAACTGTTTTTT.

V and J are TRBV14 and TRBJ2-6; TRBD2 is a possible D gene (5 bases). The CDR3 contains 18 residues. Trimming took 2 bases from V and 0 from J, leaving 14 bases between them. Germline V gives CDR1 SGHDN, CDR2 FVKESK. CDR3 residues: CASSQKRLGSSGANVLTF. Here the CDR3 DNA reads TGTGCCAGCAGCCAAAAGCGATTAGGGAGCTCTGGGGCCAACGTCCTGACTTTC.

The genes are TRBV6-5 and TRBJ1-1, with D tentatively TRBD1 (5 bases). The length of the CDR3 is 13 residues. Trimming took 7 bases from V and 4 from J, leaving 13 bases between them. Looked up from germline, CDR1 is MNHEY and CDR2 is SVGAGI. CDR3 DNA sequence: TGTGCCAGCATTAGGGGTGGATCCACTGAAGCTTTCTTT. Translated, it gives CASIRGGSTEAFF.

The rearrangement joins TRBV28 to TRBJ2-5; 11 positions agree with TRBD1. The CDR3 is 14 residues long. Germline V lookup: CDR1 MDHEN, CDR2 SYDVKM. With 5 bases clipped from V and 5 bases from J, the junction kept 4 bases outside the gene matches. The CDR3 sequence: CASSLWDRGETQYF. CDR3 nucleotides: TGTGCCAGCAGTCTTTGGGACAGGGGGGAGACCCAGTACTTC.

This clone was detected only a few times. The genes are TRBV6-5 and TRBJ1-1; possible D gene TRBD1, 5 bases. V was trimmed by 6 bases and J by 1 base, leaving 9 bases between them. Germline V lookup: CDR1 MNHEY, CDR2 SVGAGI. The CDR3 is 13 residues long. The CDR3 region has the DNA TGTGCCAGCAGGACAGTAGGGAACACTGAAGCTTTCTTT. Translation gives CASRTVGNTEAFF.

This chain uses TRBV7-2 with TRBJ1-2; 7 bases are shared with TRBD1. J was trimmed by 4 bases and V by 1 base; bases with no gene match: 9. CDR3 length: 16 amino acids. Germline lookup yields CDR1 SGHTA and CDR2 FQGNSA. The CDR3 DNA reads as TGTGCCAGCAGCTTAGAGGGGCGTCCAGGGGGCTATGGCTACACCTTC. This codes for CASSLEGRPGGYGYTF.

The J gene is TRBJ2-1, the V gene TRBV7-6; 7 bases align to TRBD2. CDR3 length: 15 residues. V was clipped by 5 bases and J by 5 bases; unmatched bases: 9. CDR1 is SGHVS and CDR2 is FNYEAQ in the germline V gene. CDR3 in amino acids: CASSKTGTKNNEQFF. The CDR3 DNA reads TGTGCCAGCAGCAAAACCGGGACTAAAAACAATGAGCAGTTCTTC.

The rearrangement uses TRBV27 and TRBJ1-5; no definite D call. Germline CDR1 reads MNHEY; CDR2 reads SMNVEV (reference sequence). This CDR3 contains 14 residues. Between the trimmed V and J ends, which lost 2 bases and 2 bases, there was a span of 7 bases. This CDR3 is CASSLRDGNQPQHF. CDR3 in DNA: TGTGCCAGCAGTTTAAGGGATGGCAATCAGCCCCAGCATTTT.

The chain is built from TRBV2 and TRBJ2-7; a weak D match, TRBD1 (6 bases). The germline V and J ends were trimmed by 7 bases and 2 bases, with 15 bases remaining between them. Per germline, CDR1 SNHLY and CDR2 FYNNEI. The CDR3 runs 14 residues. In DNA form, the CDR3 reads TGTGCCAGCAATATAGGGGGAAAAACCTACGAGCAGTACTTC. Translating gives CASNIGGKTYEQYF. The variable domain in full, with the rest retrieved from reference TRBV2 and TRBJ2-7, is EPEVTQTPSHQVTQMGQEVILRCVPISNHLYFYWYRQILGQKVEFLVSFYNNEISEKSEIFDDQFSVERPDGSNFTLKIRSTKLEDSAMYFCASNIGGKTYEQYFGPGTRLTVT.

The V call is TRBV9, the J call TRBJ2-7; TRBD1 matches at 8 bases. The germline CDR1 and CDR2 sequences are SGDLS and YYNGEE. V lost 4 bases and J lost 3; bases outside the gene matches: 9. The CDR3 spans 15 residues. CDR3 in amino acids: CASSPAGQGDYEQYF. The CDR3 DNA sequence: TGTGCCAGCAGCCCCGCCGGACAGGGAGACTACGAGCAGTACTTC.

This chain joins TRBV7-2 and TRBJ1-1, with TRBD1 as a possible D gene (5 bases). Trimming took 0 bases from V and 7 from J, leaving 9 bases between them. The CDR3 runs 13 residues. Germline V gene lookup returns CDR1 SGHTA and CDR2 FQGNSA. The CDR3 DNA reads as TGTGCCAGCAGCTTAGCCGCGACAGTTGAAGCTTTCTTT. As protein: CASSLAATVEAFF.